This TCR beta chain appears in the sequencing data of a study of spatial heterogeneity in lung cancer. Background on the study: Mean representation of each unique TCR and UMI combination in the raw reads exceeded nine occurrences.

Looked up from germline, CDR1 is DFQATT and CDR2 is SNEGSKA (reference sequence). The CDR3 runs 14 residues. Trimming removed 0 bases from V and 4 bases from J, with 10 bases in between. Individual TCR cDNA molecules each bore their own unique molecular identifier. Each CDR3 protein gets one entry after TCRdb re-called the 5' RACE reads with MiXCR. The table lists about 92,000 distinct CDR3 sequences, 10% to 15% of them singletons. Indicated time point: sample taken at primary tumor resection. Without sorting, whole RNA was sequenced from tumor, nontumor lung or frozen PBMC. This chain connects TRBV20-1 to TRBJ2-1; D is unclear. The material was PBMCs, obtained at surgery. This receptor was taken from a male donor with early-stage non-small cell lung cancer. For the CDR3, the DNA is TGCAGTGCTAGAGATTCCCGAATGTACAATGAGCAGTTCTTC. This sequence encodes CSARDSRMYNEQFF.